This T cell receptor beta chain was recorded in a study of T-cell memory formation after mild COVID-19. Study-wide findings and caveats: CD4+ bias marked clones expanding day 15 to 37, unlike balanced contracting clones. Within pre-infection memory, some responding clones were found, suggesting cross-reactive memory joined.

V shed 6 bases and J 1 base; nucleotides not matched to a gene: 19. The CDR3 is made up of 21 amino acids. Germline V gene lookup returns CDR1 SGHNT and CDR2 YENEEA. This clonotype was seen more than once but under ten times. The antigen is unknown. TCRdb redid the calling of the 5' RACE reads with MiXCR, one entry per CDR3 protein. Found here are around 150,000 distinct CDR3 sequences, less than 40% of them singletons; the top ten hold 12%. V is TRBV11-3 and J is TRBJ1-5; 12 nucleotides match TRBD1. The clonotype originates from an adult woman who had mild COVID-19 (a few samples of this study predate the infection). Cell type and time point are not known. Sample: PBMCs or a T cell subset sorted from them (not recorded which). The chain's CDR3 is CASRRRCPGTGGVESNQPQHF. The CDR3 region has the DNA TGTGCCAGCAGACGACGATGCCCCGGGACAGGGGGCGTTGAGAGCAATCAGCCCCAGCATTTT.